The present TCR beta chain was sequenced within a study of blood T cells in healthy people across ages. This CDR3 spans 15 amino acids. V was clipped by 2 bases and J by 13 bases; unmatched bases: 14. Germline V CDR1 and CDR2: SGHTA, FQGNSA. A second about 6 to 12 cycle PCR used barcoded and J-beta primers. Carrying 12 random nucleotides, a template-switch adaptor labeled each individual cDNA molecule. One entry per CDR3 protein results from TCRdb running MiXCR on the 5' RACE reads. The sample contains about 1,500,000 distinct CDR3 sequences, about 43% of which appear only once. Each donor gave 9 to 10 milliliters of peripheral blood. Per sample, a minimum of 6.5 million PBMCs were isolated.

The sequence came from a woman aged 18 to 35 in good health. The chain recombines TRBV7-2 with TRBJ2-5; 9 bases line up with TRBD2. The sequenced sample was blood. The CDR3 nucleotides read TGTGCCAGCAGCTTATGGACTAGCGCGATTTACGAGCGGTACTTC. Translating gives CASSLWTSAIYERYF.